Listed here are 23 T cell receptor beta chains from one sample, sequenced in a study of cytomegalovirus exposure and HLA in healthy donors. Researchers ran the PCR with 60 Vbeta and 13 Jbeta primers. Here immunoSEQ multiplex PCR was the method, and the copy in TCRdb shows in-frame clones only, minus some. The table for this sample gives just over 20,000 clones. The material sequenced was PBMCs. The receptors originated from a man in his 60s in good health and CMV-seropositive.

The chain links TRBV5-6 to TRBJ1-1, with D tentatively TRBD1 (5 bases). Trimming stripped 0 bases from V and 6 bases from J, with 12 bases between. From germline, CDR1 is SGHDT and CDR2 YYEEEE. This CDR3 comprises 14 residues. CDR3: CASSLGDSGPEAFF. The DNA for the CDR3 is TGTGCCAGCAGCTTGGGGGACTCTGGCCCTGAAGCTTTCTTT.

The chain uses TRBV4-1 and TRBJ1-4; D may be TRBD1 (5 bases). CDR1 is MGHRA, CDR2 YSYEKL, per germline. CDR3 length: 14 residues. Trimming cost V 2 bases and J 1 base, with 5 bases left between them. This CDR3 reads CASSQQGTNEKLFF. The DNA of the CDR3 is TGCGCCAGCAGCCAACAGGGAACTAATGAAAAACTGTTTTTT.

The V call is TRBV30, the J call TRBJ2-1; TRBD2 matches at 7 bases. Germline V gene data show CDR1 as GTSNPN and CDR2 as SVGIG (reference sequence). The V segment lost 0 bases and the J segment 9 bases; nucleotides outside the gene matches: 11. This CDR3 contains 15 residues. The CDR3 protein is CAWSVIGRRGSEQFF. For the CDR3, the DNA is TGTGCCTGGAGTGTAATAGGCAGGCGCGGGAGTGAGCAGTTCTTC.

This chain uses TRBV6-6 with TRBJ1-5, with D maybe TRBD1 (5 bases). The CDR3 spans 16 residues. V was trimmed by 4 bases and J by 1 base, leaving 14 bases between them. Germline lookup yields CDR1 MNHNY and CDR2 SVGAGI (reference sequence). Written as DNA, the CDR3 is TGTGCCAGCAGTTCATCCCAGGGTTCAAGCAATCAGCCCCAGCATTTT. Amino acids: CASSSSQGSSNQPQHF.

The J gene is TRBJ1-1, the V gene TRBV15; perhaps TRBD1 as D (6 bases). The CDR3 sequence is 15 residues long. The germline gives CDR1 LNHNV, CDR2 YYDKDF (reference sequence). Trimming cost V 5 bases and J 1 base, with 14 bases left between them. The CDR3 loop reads CATSEEGGKNTEAFF. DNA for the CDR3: TGTGCCACCAGCGAAGAGGGGGGGAAGAACACTGAAGCTTTCTTT. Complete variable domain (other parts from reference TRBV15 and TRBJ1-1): DAMVIQNPRYQVTQFGKPVTLSCSQTLNHNVMYWYQQKSSQAPKLLFHYYDKDFNNEADTPDNFQSRRPNTSFCFLDIRSPGLGDTAMYLCATSEEGGKNTEAFFGQGTRLTVV.

The CDR3 DNA reads as TGTGCGTCGGGACAGGCCGACTACGAGCAGTACTTC. Its translation is CASGQADYEQYF. This rearrangement joins TRBV19 to TRBJ2-7, with 8 bases lining up with TRBD1. The CDR3 sequence is 12 residues long. Germline assignment: CDR1 LNHDA and CDR2 SQIVND (reference sequence).

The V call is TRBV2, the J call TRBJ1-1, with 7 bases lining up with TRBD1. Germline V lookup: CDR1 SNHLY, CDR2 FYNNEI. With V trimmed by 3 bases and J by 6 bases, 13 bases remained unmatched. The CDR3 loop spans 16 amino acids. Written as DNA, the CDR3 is TGTGCCAGCAGTGACCCCGGGACAGAACTAGGGGCTGAAGCTTTCTTT. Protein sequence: CASSDPGTELGAEAFF.

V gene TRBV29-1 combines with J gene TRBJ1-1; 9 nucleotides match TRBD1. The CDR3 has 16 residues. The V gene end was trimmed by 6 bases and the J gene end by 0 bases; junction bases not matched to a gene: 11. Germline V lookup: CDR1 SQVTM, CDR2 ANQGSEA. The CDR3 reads CSVGGGQGYLNTEAFF. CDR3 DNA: TGCAGCGTAGGGGGGGGACAGGGCTACCTGAACACTGAAGCTTTCTTT.

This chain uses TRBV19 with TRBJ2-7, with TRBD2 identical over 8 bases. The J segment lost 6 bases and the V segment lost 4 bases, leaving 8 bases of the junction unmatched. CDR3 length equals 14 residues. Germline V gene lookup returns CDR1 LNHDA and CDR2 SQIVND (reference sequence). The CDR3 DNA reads TGTGCCAGTAGTAGTTCTAGCGGGCCCTCCGAGCAGTACTTC. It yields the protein CASSSSSGPSEQYF.

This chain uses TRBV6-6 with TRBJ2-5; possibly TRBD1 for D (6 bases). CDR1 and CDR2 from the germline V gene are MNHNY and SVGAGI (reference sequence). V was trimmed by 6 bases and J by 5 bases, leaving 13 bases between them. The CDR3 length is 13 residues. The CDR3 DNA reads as TGTGCCAGCAGCCACAGGGTTCGTGAGACCCAGTACTTC. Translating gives CASSHRVRETQYF.

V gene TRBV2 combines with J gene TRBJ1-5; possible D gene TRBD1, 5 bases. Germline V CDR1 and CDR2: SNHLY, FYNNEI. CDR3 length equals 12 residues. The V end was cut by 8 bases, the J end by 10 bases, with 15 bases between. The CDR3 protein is CASASGNTPQHF. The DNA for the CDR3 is TGTGCCAGCGCTTCAGGGAACACTCCCCAGCATTTT.

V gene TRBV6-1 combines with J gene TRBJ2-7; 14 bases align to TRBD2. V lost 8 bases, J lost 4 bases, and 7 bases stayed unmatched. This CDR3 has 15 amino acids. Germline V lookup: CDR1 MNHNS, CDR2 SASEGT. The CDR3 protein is CASWGLAGAGYEQYF. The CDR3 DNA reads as TGTGCCAGCTGGGGACTAGCGGGAGCCGGGTACGAGCAGTACTTC.

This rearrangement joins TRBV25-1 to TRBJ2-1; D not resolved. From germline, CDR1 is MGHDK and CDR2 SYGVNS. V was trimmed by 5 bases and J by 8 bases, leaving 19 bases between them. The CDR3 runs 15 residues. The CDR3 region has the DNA TGTGCCAGCAGTTTAGGAGAGGCCGTATGGGATGAGCAGTTCTTC. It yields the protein CASSLGEAVWDEQFF.

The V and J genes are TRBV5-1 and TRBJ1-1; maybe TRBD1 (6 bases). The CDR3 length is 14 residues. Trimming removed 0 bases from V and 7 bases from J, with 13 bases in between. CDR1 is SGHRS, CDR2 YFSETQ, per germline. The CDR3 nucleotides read TGCGCCAGCAGCTTGGACTGGGGGCAGGATGAAGCTTTCTTT. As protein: CASSLDWGQDEAFF.

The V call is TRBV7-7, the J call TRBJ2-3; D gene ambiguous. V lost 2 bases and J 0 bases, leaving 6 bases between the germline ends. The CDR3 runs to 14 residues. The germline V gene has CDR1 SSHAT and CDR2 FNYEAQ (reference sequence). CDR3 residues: CASSLSLSTDTQYF. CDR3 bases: TGTGCCAGCAGCTTATCCCTAAGCACAGATACGCAGTATTTT.

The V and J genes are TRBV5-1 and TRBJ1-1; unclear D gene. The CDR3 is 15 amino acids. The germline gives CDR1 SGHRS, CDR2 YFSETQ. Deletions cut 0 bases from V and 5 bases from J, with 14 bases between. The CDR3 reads CASSLALGRGTEAFF. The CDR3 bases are TGCGCCAGCAGCTTGGCCCTAGGGCGGGGAACTGAAGCTTTCTTT.

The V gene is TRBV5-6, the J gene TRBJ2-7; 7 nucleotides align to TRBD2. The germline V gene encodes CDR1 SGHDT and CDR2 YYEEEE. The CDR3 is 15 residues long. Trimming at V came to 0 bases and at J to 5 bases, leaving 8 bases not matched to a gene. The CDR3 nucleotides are TGTGCCAGCAGCTTGGATTCAAGGACTAGGAACGAGCAGTACTTC. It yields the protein CASSLDSRTRNEQYF.

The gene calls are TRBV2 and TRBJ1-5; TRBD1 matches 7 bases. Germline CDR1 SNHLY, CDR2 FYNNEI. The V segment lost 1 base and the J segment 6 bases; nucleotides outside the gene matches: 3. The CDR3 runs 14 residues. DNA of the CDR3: TGTGCCAGCAGTGAAGGGGACAGCGGTCAGCCCCAGCATTTT. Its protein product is CASSEGDSGQPQHF.

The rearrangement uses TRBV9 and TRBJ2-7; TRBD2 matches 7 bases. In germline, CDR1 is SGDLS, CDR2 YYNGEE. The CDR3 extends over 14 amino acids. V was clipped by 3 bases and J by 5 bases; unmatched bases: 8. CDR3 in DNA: TGTGCCAGCAGCGGGGGGGAGGGAGGGAACGAGCAGTACTTC. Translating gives CASSGGEGGNEQYF.

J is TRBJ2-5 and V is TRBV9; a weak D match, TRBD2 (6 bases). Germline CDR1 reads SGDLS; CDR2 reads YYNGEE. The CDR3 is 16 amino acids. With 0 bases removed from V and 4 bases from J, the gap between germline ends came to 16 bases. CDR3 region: CASSVGGTRGGETQYF. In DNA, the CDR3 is TGTGCCAGCAGCGTAGGCGGAACTAGGGGAGGAGAGACCCAGTACTTC. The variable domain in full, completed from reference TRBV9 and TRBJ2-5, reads DSGVTQTPKHLITATGQRVTLRCSPRSGDLSVYWYQQSLDQGLQFLIQYYNGEERAKGNILERFSAQQFPDLHSELNLSSLELGDSALYFCASSVGGTRGGETQYFGPGTRLLVL.

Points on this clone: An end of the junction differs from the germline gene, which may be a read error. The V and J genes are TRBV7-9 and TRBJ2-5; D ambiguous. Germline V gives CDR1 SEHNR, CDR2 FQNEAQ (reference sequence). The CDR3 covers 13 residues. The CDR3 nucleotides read TGCGCCAGCAGCCCCCCCAACCAAGAGACCCAGTACTTC. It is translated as CASSPPNQETQYF.

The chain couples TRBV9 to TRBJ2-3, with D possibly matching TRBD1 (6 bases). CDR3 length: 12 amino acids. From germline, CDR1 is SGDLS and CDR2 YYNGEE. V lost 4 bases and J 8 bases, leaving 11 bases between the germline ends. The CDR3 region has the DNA TGTGCCAGCAGCTCCGAAGGGGGTACGCAGTATTTT. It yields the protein CASSSEGGTQYF.

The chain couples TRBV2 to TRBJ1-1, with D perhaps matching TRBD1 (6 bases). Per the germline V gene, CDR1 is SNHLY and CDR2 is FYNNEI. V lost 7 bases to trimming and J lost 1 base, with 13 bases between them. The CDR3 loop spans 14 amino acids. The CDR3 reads CASTYRVKNTEAFF. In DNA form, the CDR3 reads TGTGCCAGCACCTACAGGGTTAAGAACACTGAAGCTTTCTTT. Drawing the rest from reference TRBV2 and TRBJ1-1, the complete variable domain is EPEVTQTPSHQVTQMGQEVILRCVPISNHLYFYWYRQILGQKVEFLVSFYNNEISEKSEIFDDQFSVERPDGSNFTLKIRSTKLEDSAMYFCASTYRVKNTEAFFGQGTRLTVV.